This entry lists 28 T cell receptor beta chains sequenced from one sample in a study of beta chain features in type 1 diabetes. Findings of the study overall: Patients with Type 1 diabetes showed moderately but significantly shorter TCRB CDR3s in all four CD4+ subsets.

Their target antigens are unknown. All of the isolated RNA was reverse transcribed, so expressed TCRB transcripts were sequenced. The table came from immunoSEQ multiplex PCR; TCRdb's copy has only in-frame clones and leaves some out. The sample has some 250,000 clones, around 9.9% seen once. Input material: naive CD4+ T cells from blood. The receptors originated from a man aged 25 to 45 with type 1 diabetes.

V is TRBV7-3 and J is TRBJ2-6; 11 bases align to TRBD2. The CDR3 runs 18 residues. V was clipped by 6 bases and J by 0 bases; unmatched bases: 7. Germline CDR1 reads SGHTA; CDR2 reads FQGTGA. The CDR3 DNA follows: TGTGCCAGCAGATATCCTAGCGGGGGGCCCTCTGGGGCCAACGTCCTGACTTTC. The encoded protein is CASRYPSGGPSGANVLTF.

The gene calls are TRBV2 and TRBJ2-7, with D unclear. This CDR3 is built from 14 residues. CDR1 is SNHLY and CDR2 is FYNNEI in the germline V gene. V was shortened by 4 bases and J by 3 bases, with 13 bases between the two germline ends. CDR3 DNA: TGTGCCAGCAGTGCCCTTGGAGCTCGCTACGAGCAGTACTTC. Translating gives CASSALGARYEQYF.

The chain recombines TRBV29-1 with TRBJ2-3, with 7 bases identical to TRBD2. J gave up 2 bases and V 4 bases, and 6 bases lay outside the gene matches. Germline V gene data show CDR1 as SQVTM and CDR2 as ANQGSEA. This CDR3 has 14 residues. CDR3 in DNA: TGCAGCGTTGCAGTGGGGGGGATCACAGATACGCAGTATTTT. It yields the protein CSVAVGGITDTQYF.

Only a few counts were recorded for this clone. The gene calls are TRBV11-2 and TRBJ2-5, with D possibly matching TRBD1 (6 bases). The CDR3 extends over 14 amino acids. V lost 3 bases, J lost 6 bases, and 14 bases lay in between. Germline CDR1 and CDR2: SGHAT and FQNNGV. CDR3 amino acids: CASSFSDRRQTQYF. The CDR3 DNA reads TGTGCCAGCAGCTTCTCCGACAGGCGGCAGACCCAGTACTTC.

The V gene is TRBV7-3, the J gene TRBJ1-6; possible D gene TRBD1, 6 bases. This CDR3 comprises 12 residues. Germline lookup yields CDR1 SGHTA and CDR2 FQGTGA. Deletions cut 5 bases from V and 16 bases from J, with 15 bases between. CDR3 sequence: CASSPGTLTLHF. For the CDR3, the DNA is TGTGCCAGCAGCCCTGGGACATTAACTCTCCACTTT.

The J gene is TRBJ2-5, the V gene TRBV6-6; maybe TRBD2 (6 bases). Germline CDR1 reads MNHNY; CDR2 reads SVGAGI (reference sequence). With 2 bases removed from V and 7 bases from J, the gap between germline ends came to 11 bases. The CDR3 covers 13 residues. In nucleotides, the CDR3 is TGTGCCAGCAGTTACGGCGGGGAAGGGACCCAGTACTTC. This translates into CASSYGGEGTQYF.

This clone was found once. V is TRBV4-1 and J is TRBJ2-7, with 8 positions matching TRBD2. The CDR3 is made up of 16 amino acids. CDR1 and CDR2 (germline): MGHRA, YSYEKL. The V gene end was trimmed by 4 bases and the J gene end by 3 bases; junction bases not matched to a gene: 11. The CDR3, as DNA: TGCGCCAGCAGCCGGGGGTGGACTAGCAGGAACTACGAGCAGTACTTC. The encoded protein is CASSRGWTSRNYEQYF.

The rearrangement links TRBV7-9 to TRBJ1-1; the D gene is possibly TRBD1 (5 bases). The CDR3 loop spans 17 amino acids. The V and J ends lost 4 bases and 1 base respectively, with 19 bases between them. Germline V lookup: CDR1 SEHNR, CDR2 FQNEAQ (reference sequence). CDR3 amino acids: CASSSVPWGAGNTEAFF. In nucleotides, the CDR3 is TGTGCCAGCAGCTCGGTCCCCTGGGGCGCCGGGAACACTGAAGCTTTCTTT.

J is TRBJ1-6 and V is TRBV4-1, with 9 positions matching TRBD1. Germline loops: CDR1 MGHRA, CDR2 YSYEKL. The CDR3 covers 18 residues. J lost 0 bases, V lost 2 bases, and 5 bases had no gene match. Here the CDR3 reads CASSQPGQGNSYNSPLHF. CDR3 in DNA: TGCGCCAGCAGCCAACCAGGACAGGGGAACTCCTATAATTCACCCCTCCACTTT.

This CDR3 reads CSASLTYEQYF. CDR3 coding DNA: TGCAGTGCTAGTCTTACCTACGAGCAGTACTTC. The chain couples TRBV20-1 to TRBJ2-7, with D unresolved. This CDR3 has 11 amino acids. Germline V gene data show CDR1 as DFQATT and CDR2 as SNEGSKA (reference sequence). V was trimmed by 3 bases and J by 2 bases, leaving 5 bases between them.

V usage is TRBV5-4 and J usage is TRBJ2-1; TRBD2 might be the D (7 bases). The germline V gene encodes CDR1 SGHNT and CDR2 YYREEE (reference sequence). The ends were cut back, 0 bases at V and 0 bases at J, with 16 bases in the middle. The CDR3 runs 18 residues. The CDR3 spells CASSLGGAGAGSYNEQFF. CDR3 sequence (DNA): TGTGCCAGCAGCTTGGGGGGCGCGGGGGCAGGCTCCTACAATGAGCAGTTCTTC.

This clone was recorded a few times. Other DNA sequences in this sample translate to the same CDR3. The rearrangement links TRBV18 to TRBJ1-5, with TRBD1 as a possible D gene (5 bases). The germline V and J ends were trimmed by 3 bases and 7 bases, with 10 bases remaining between them. In germline, CDR1 is KGHSH, CDR2 LQKENI. The CDR3 length is 13 residues. For the CDR3, the DNA is TGTGCCAGCTCACCCGGGGGGGACCAGCCCCAGCATTTT. Translation gives CASSPGGDQPQHF.

The V gene is TRBV19, the J gene TRBJ1-5; 11 nucleotides line up with TRBD1. The CDR3 length is 17 residues. The trim removed 5 bases at V and 3 bases at J, leaving 9 bases unmatched. The germline V gene has CDR1 LNHDA and CDR2 SQIVND (reference sequence). The CDR3 DNA reads as TGTGCCAGTAGTCTCCGGGACAGGGGGTTCTTCAATCAGCCCCAGCATTTT. This codes for CASSLRDRGFFNQPQHF.

This clone has only a few counts. This chain joins TRBV2 and TRBJ1-6; no clear D. Between the trimmed V and J ends, which lost 5 bases and 7 bases, there was a span of 12 bases. Germline-derived CDR1 and CDR2 are SNHLY and FYNNEI. This CDR3 is 14 amino acids long. In DNA form, the CDR3 reads TGTGCCAGCAGTTTAGGAGGGCTCAATTCACCCCTCCACTTT. Translation gives CASSLGGLNSPLHF.

This clone has a handful of counts. The rearrangement links TRBV7-3 to TRBJ2-5, with TRBD2 matching 11 bases. Trimming took 2 bases from V and 2 from J; bases not matched to a gene: 4. This CDR3 is built from 16 residues. Germline V gene lookup returns CDR1 SGHTA and CDR2 FQGTGA. The DNA of the CDR3 is TGTGCCAGCAGCTTACTAAGGACTAGCGGGCAAGAGACCCAGTACTTC. Translating it yields CASSLLRTSGQETQYF.

In this sample, this clone turned up a few times. The chain recombines TRBV28 with TRBJ2-5; 7 positions agree with TRBD2. The CDR3 covers 13 residues. The J segment lost 4 bases and the V segment lost 6 bases, leaving 5 bases of the junction unmatched. Germline V gene sequence: CDR1 MDHEN, CDR2 SYDVKM. The chain's CDR3 is CASRGGLGETQYF. DNA for the CDR3: TGTGCCAGCAGGGGAGGGTTAGGAGAGACCCAGTACTTC.

The genes are TRBV5-6 and TRBJ2-7, with TRBD1 matching over 7 bases. The CDR3 covers 12 residues. V gave up 2 bases and J gave up 8 bases; unmatched junction bases: 4. In germline, CDR1 is SGHDT, CDR2 YYEEEE. The CDR3 is CASSFGTVKQYF. In DNA form, the CDR3 reads TGTGCCAGCAGCTTTGGGACAGTCAAGCAGTACTTC.

This clone occurred a few times. V and J are TRBV11-2 and TRBJ2-2; 8 bases are shared with TRBD1. With 5 bases clipped from V and 6 bases from J, the junction kept 5 bases outside the gene matches. Germline V CDR1 and CDR2: SGHAT, FQNNGV. The CDR3 has 14 residues. CDR3 DNA: TGTGCCAGCAGCCCGCGGACAGGGCCCGGGGAGCTGTTTTTT. Its translation: CASSPRTGPGELFF.

The table lists this clone with a few counts. The chain has TRBV18 and TRBJ2-7; 10 bases are shared with TRBD1. J was trimmed by 3 bases and V by 1 base; bases with no gene match: 0. CDR3 length: 14 amino acids. The germline V gene encodes CDR1 KGHSH and CDR2 LQKENI. CDR3 sequence (DNA): TGTGCCAGCTCACCACGGGACAGGGGCTACGAGCAGTACTTC. Residues: CASSPRDRGYEQYF.

J is TRBJ1-6 and V is TRBV10-3; TRBD1 matches 9 bases. Germline-derived CDR1 and CDR2 are ENHRY and SYGVKD. The CDR3 extends over 14 amino acids. V lost 4 bases, J lost 10 bases, and 5 bases stayed unmatched. The CDR3 DNA is TGTGCCATCAGTGTAGGGACAGGGTACTCACCCCTCCACTTT. It yields the protein CAISVGTGYSPLHF.

The chain employs TRBV7-8 and TRBJ2-1; 7 nucleotides match TRBD2. The CDR3 consists of 16 residues. After removal of 5 bases from V and 0 bases from J, the junction contained 7 bases not matched to a gene. CDR1 is SGHVS, CDR2 FQNEAQ, per germline. The CDR3 sequence is CASSLGGRVSYNEQFF. For the CDR3, the DNA is TGTGCCAGCAGCCTGGGGGGGAGAGTCTCCTACAATGAGCAGTTCTTC.

This clone was found a few times. The chain combines TRBV5-1 with TRBJ1-6, with 11 bases that match TRBD1. The CDR3 totals 16 residues. After removal of 4 bases from V and 10 bases from J, the junction contained 10 bases not matched to a gene. Germline V CDR1 and CDR2: SGHRS, YFSETQ. CDR3 amino acids: CASSLDGQGAYSPLHF. As DNA, the CDR3 is TGCGCCAGCAGCCTGGATGGACAGGGGGCATACTCACCCCTCCACTTT.

The gene calls are TRBV14 and TRBJ2-1; tentative D call: TRBD2 (7 bases). The germline V gene encodes CDR1 SGHDN and CDR2 FVKESK. Trimming took 4 bases from V and 9 from J, leaving 13 bases between them. The CDR3 loop spans 13 amino acids. CDR3 DNA sequence: TGTGCCAGCAGCCGAGGGGGGGGCCGTGAGCAGTTCTTC. Protein sequence: CASSRGGGREQFF.

The chain joins TRBV20-1 to TRBJ1-1; D perhaps matches TRBD1 (5 bases). CDR3 length equals 11 residues. Deletions cut 0 bases from V and 11 bases from J, with 10 bases between. Germline V gene lookup returns CDR1 DFQATT and CDR2 SNEGSKA (reference sequence). The CDR3 is CSARDTGNAFF. The CDR3, as DNA: TGCAGTGCTAGAGATACAGGCAACGCTTTCTTT.

The chain employs TRBV11-2 and TRBJ2-7; weak D call: TRBD2 (7 bases). The CDR3 contains 16 residues. Deletions cut 0 bases from V and 3 bases from J, with 15 bases between. Germline lookup yields CDR1 SGHAT and CDR2 FQNNGV. CDR3 loop: CASSLDRGGGGYEQYF. The CDR3 DNA follows: TGTGCCAGCAGCTTAGATAGAGGGGGGGGCGGCTACGAGCAGTACTTC.

The CDR3: CASSRPGQKTYNEQFF. In DNA, the CDR3 is TGCGCCAGCAGCCGGCCGGGACAGAAGACCTACAATGAGCAGTTCTTC. The V call is TRBV4-1, the J call TRBJ2-1, with 7 bases lining up with TRBD1. Germline CDR1 is MGHRA and CDR2 is YSYEKL. The V segment lost 4 bases and the J segment 2 bases; nucleotides outside the gene matches: 8. This CDR3 has 16 amino acids.

This clone was seen only a few times. This chain joins TRBV29-1 and TRBJ2-7; D not certain. V lost 4 bases, J lost 2 bases, and 12 bases lay in between. Germline CDR1 and CDR2: SQVTM and ANQGSEA. This CDR3 region has 13 residues. The chain's CDR3 is CSVGASPPYEQYF. CDR3 DNA: TGCAGCGTTGGGGCGTCTCCTCCCTACGAGCAGTACTTC.

This clone was seen only a few times. V gene TRBV10-3 combines with J gene TRBJ2-1, with 13 nucleotides matching TRBD2. The V gene end was trimmed by 6 bases and the J gene end by 7 bases; junction bases not matched to a gene: 9. Germline V gene data show CDR1 as ENHRY and CDR2 as SYGVKD. The CDR3 is made up of 16 amino acids. The CDR3 DNA is TGTGCCATCAGCCTAACTAGCGGGGGGGCTCTGAATGAGCAGTTCTTC. It translates to CAISLTSGGALNEQFF.